Sequencing of this T cell receptor beta chain was carried out in a study of T-cell memory formation after mild COVID-19. Study-wide results and limits: The authors did not confirm SARS-CoV-2 specificity of second-wave clones peaking day 37. Most CD4+ clones that shrank were in CM and EM, while CD8+ ones turned up in EMRA.

TCRdb processed the 5' RACE reads anew with MiXCR; each CDR3 protein has one entry. The sample consists of 300,000 to 400,000 distinct CDR3 sequences, 13% of them appearing once. This clonotype was found many times. Its matching antigen is unknown. The germline V gene has CDR1 SGHVS and CDR2 FNYEAQ. J was trimmed by 0 bases and V by 5 bases; bases with no gene match: 9. The CDR3 sequence is 17 residues long. This clonotype originated in a man younger than 35 who had mild COVID-19 (a few samples of this study predate the infection). Cell type and time point are not known. The chain carries TRBV7-6 and TRBJ2-1, with 8 bases lining up with TRBD1. The sample taken for sequencing was PBMCs or a T cell subset sorted from them (not recorded which). The CDR3 bases are TGTGCCAGCAGCCCGGAACAGGGGGGCTACTCCTACAATGAGCAGTTCTTC. It translates to CASSPEQGGYSYNEQFF.